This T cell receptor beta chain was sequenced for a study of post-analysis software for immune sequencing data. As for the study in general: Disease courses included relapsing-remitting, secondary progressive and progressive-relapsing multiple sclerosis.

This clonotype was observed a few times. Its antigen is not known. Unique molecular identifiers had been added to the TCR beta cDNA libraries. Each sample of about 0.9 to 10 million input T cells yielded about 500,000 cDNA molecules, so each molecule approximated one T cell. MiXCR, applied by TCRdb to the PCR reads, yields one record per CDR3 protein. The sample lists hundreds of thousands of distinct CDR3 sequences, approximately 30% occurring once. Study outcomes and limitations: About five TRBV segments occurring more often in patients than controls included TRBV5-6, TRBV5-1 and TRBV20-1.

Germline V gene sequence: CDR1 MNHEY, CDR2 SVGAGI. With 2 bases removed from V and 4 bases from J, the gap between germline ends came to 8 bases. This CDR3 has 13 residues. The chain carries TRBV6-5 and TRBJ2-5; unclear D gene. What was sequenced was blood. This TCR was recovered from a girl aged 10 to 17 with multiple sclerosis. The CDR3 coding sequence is TGTGCCAGCAGTTACAGGATAAGAGAGACCCAGTACTTC. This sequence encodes CASSYRIRETQYF.